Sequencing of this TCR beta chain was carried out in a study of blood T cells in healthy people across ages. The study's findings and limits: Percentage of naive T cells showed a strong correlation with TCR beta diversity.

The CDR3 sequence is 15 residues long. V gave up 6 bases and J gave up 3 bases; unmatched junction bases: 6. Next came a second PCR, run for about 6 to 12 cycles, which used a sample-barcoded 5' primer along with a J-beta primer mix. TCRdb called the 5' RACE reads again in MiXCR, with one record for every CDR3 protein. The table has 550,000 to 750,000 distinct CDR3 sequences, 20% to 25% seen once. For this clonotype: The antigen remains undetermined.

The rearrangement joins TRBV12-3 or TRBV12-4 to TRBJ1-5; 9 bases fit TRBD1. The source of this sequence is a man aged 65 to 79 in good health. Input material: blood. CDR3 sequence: CASRLDRGDNQPQHF. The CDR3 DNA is TGTGCCAGCAGGCTCGACAGGGGGGACAATCAGCCCCAGCATTTT.